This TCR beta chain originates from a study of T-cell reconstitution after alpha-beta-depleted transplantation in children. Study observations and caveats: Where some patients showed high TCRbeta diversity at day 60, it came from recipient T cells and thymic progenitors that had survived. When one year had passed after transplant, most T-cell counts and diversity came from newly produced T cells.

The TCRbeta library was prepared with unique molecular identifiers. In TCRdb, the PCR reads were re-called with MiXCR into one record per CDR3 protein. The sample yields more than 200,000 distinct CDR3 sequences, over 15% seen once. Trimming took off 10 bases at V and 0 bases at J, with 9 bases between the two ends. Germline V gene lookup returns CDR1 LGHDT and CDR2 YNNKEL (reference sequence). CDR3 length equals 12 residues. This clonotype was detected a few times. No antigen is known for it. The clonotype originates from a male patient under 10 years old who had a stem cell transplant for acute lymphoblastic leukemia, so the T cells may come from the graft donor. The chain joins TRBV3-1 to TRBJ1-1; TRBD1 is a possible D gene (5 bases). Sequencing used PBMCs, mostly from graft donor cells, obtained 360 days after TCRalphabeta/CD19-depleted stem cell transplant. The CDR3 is CATGGVNTEAFF. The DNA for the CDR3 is TGTGCCACCGGGGGGGTGAACACTGAAGCTTTCTTT.